This T cell receptor beta chain was recorded in a study of identical twins. Study conclusions and caveats: Abundant cord blood beta clonotypes carried fewer insertions; memory repertoires showed none.

The CDR3 totals 15 residues. V shed 5 bases and J 6 bases; nucleotides not matched to a gene: 12. Germline lookup yields CDR1 MNHEY and CDR2 SMNVEV (reference sequence). MiXCR was run by TCRdb on the 5' RACE reads, yielding one entry per CDR3 protein. This sample has hundreds of thousands of distinct CDR3 sequences, with 18% found just once. This clonotype was seen more than once but under ten times. Its specificity is unknown. This sample was shared with a second study, whose subject was T cells expressing NK-cell markers. This second report adds: Underlying the TCR beta repertoires were sorted CD3+CD56+NKG2C+, CD3+CD56+NKG2C- and CD3+CD56-NKG2C+ T cells. In several donors, these clonotypes also led the CD3+CD56-NKG2C+ fraction.

The chain has TRBV27 and TRBJ1-1; the match to TRBD1 covers 7 bases. Sequencing was done on a sample of PBMCs. The receptor was isolated from a woman younger than 35 in good health. This chain's CDR3 is CASSVRGRGLAEAFF. In DNA, the CDR3 is TGTGCCAGCAGTGTTAGGGGGCGCGGGTTAGCTGAAGCTTTCTTT.